The sequence of this T cell receptor beta chain was determined in a study of Tregs in tolerant kidney transplant recipients. Study overall: Mixed chimerism was transient after nonmyeloablative marrow transplants from related graft donors. Study observations and caveats: Biological reproducibility was not directly addressed in this study.

Thawed PBMCs were FACS-sorted into unstimulated CD4+CD25+CD127- regulatory T cells, CD4+CD25- non-regulatory cells, CD4 and CD8 cells. The data were produced by immunoSEQ multiplex PCR, yet TCRdb's version contains in-frame clones alone and is incomplete. The table shows about 110,000 clones, with 90% occurring only once. For this clone: Its antigen is currently unknown.

The CDR3 contains 17 residues. The V and J ends lost 1 base and 2 bases respectively, with 15 bases between them. Germline CDR1 and CDR2: SGHTA and FQGNSA. The sequences come from CD4+ T cells from blood, collected before the transplant. The chain employs TRBV7-2 and TRBJ1-3; D ambiguous. The TCR sequence derives from a human donor who received a combined kidney and bone marrow transplant. The CDR3 DNA sequence: TGTGCCAGCAGCTTAGAGCCCCGAACAGTTGCTGGAAACACCATATATTTT. Protein product: CASSLEPRTVAGNTIYF.